The next 23 T cell receptor beta chains were all read from a single sample in a study of control samples from healthy donors and cancer patients. Clones were sequenced by immunoSEQ multiplex PCR, and TCRdb holds only the in-frame ones, with some missing. In the table there are 200,000 or so clones, about 90% of which are singletons. The sequenced material came from blood. These TCRs come from a man in his thirties or forties in good health.

The chain combines TRBV11-2 with TRBJ2-1; 13 nucleotides agree with TRBD2. This CDR3 is built from 15 residues. Germline values: CDR1 SGHAT, CDR2 FQNNGV. V dropped 5 bases and J dropped 9; count of bases not matched to a gene: 7. In DNA, the CDR3 is TGTGCCAGCAGCCCATGGACTAGCGGGGGACTTGAGCAGTTCTTC. Its translation is CASSPWTSGGLEQFF.

The rearrangement joins TRBV7-3 to TRBJ1-5; D is perhaps TRBD1 (5 bases). The CDR3 spans 16 residues. V lost 6 bases, J lost 0 bases, and 15 bases lay in between. From germline, CDR1 is SGHTA and CDR2 FQGTGA. CDR3 protein: CASSLGGDYSNQPQHF. The CDR3 DNA is TGTGCCAGCAGTCTAGGAGGGGATTATAGCAATCAGCCCCAGCATTTT.

The rearrangement uses TRBV5-1 and TRBJ2-6, with D perhaps matching TRBD1 (6 bases). V was clipped by 4 bases and J by 3 bases, with 23 bases between them. Per germline, CDR1 SGHRS and CDR2 YFSETQ. The length of the CDR3 is 19 residues. CDR3 region: CASSLPHPGESRGANVLTF. CDR3 DNA sequence: TGCGCCAGCAGCCTACCACACCCAGGGGAGTCGCGTGGGGCCAACGTCCTGACTTTC. The variable domain in full, with the rest retrieved from reference TRBV5-1 and TRBJ2-6, is KAGVTQTPRYLIKTRGQQVTLSCSPISGHRSVSWYQQTPGQGLQFLFEYFSETQRNKGNFPGRFSGRQFSNSRSEMNVSTLELGDSALYLCASSLPHPGESRGANVLTFGAGSRLTVL.

The chain recombines TRBV7-9 with TRBJ2-7; D unclear. The length of the CDR3 is 13 residues. Germline V gene sequence: CDR1 SEHNR, CDR2 FQNEAQ (reference sequence). Between the trimmed V and J ends, which lost 5 bases and 3 bases, there was a span of 11 bases. The CDR3 region has the DNA TGTGCCAGCAGCCCGATGGTTATCTACGAGCAGTACTTC. It is translated as CASSPMVIYEQYF.

The rearrangement uses TRBV25-1 and TRBJ2-6, with D unresolved. The germline V and J ends were trimmed by 4 bases and 1 base, with 5 bases remaining between them. The CDR3 loop spans 14 amino acids. Germline CDR1 MGHDK, CDR2 SYGVNS. The CDR3 DNA is TGTGCCAGCAGTGTAGATTCTGGGGCCAACGTCCTGACTTTC. Translation: CASSVDSGANVLTF.

The chain recombines TRBV5-1 with TRBJ2-1; tentatively, D is TRBD2 (6 bases). Trimming left V 4 bases short and J 7 bases short, with 15 bases between. The CDR3 totals 14 residues. Germline V gene data show CDR1 as SGHRS and CDR2 as YFSETQ. CDR3 coding DNA: TGCGCCAGCAGCATCGGGGGAGGTGAGAATGAGCAGTTCTTC. This gives the protein CASSIGGGENEQFF.

The V call is TRBV27, the J call TRBJ1-3; TRBD1 agrees at 12 bases. The length of the CDR3 is 17 residues. The V gene end was trimmed by 6 bases and the J gene end by 8 bases; junction bases not matched to a gene: 14. Germline CDR1 is MNHEY and CDR2 is SMNVEV (reference sequence). The CDR3 coding sequence is TGTGCCAGCAGGCCGCCCTCTGGGACAGGGGGCTTGGACACCATATATTTT. It codes for CASRPPSGTGGLDTIYF.

The chain recombines TRBV6-5 with TRBJ2-3; D is ambiguous. The CDR3 consists of 13 residues. Germline-derived CDR1 and CDR2 are MNHEY and SVGAGI. V shed 7 bases and J shed 2 bases, with 10 bases lying between them. The CDR3 DNA reads TGTGCCAGCACCCGAACTTACACAGATACGCAGTATTTT. Residues: CASTRTYTDTQYF.

This chain joins TRBV10-2 and TRBJ2-6; 8 bases fit TRBD1. Trimming removed 4 bases from V and 4 bases from J; junction bases left unmatched: 6. CDR1 is WSHSY, CDR2 SAAADI, per germline. The CDR3 totals 16 residues. The CDR3 nucleotides are TGCGCCAGCAGTGTGGACAGGGCGTCAGGGGCCAACGTCCTGACTTTC. This translates into CASSVDRASGANVLTF.

The rearrangement joins TRBV27 to TRBJ1-2, with D tentatively TRBD1 (5 bases). The germline V and J ends were trimmed by 6 bases and 4 bases, with 15 bases remaining between them. Germline V gene sequence: CDR1 MNHEY, CDR2 SMNVEV (reference sequence). The CDR3 loop spans 14 amino acids. The CDR3 nucleotides read TGTGCCAGCAGCCCCGGGGCAGGTCGCTATGGCTACACCTTC. Translated, it gives CASSPGAGRYGYTF.

This clone was observed once. The CDR3 here is CASSRRWGASDTEAFF. The CDR3 region has the DNA TGTGCCAGCAGCCGACGATGGGGGGCGTCGGACACTGAAGCTTTCTTT. The chain carries TRBV7-9 and TRBJ1-1; D perhaps matches TRBD1 (6 bases). Germline V gives CDR1 SEHNR, CDR2 FQNEAQ (reference sequence). This CDR3 comprises 16 residues. Trimming pared 5 bases from V and 3 bases from J, leaving 19 bases between.

V and J are TRBV2 and TRBJ2-7, with D perhaps TRBD1 (5 bases). This CDR3 is 12 amino acids long. Looked up from germline, CDR1 is SNHLY and CDR2 is FYNNEI. Trimming pared 4 bases from V and 5 bases from J, leaving 9 bases between. CDR3 coding DNA: TGTGCCAGCAGTGGGGGCAGGGACGAGCAGTACTTC. Its protein is CASSGGRDEQYF.

The gene calls are TRBV7-7 and TRBJ2-5, with D perhaps matching TRBD1 (5 bases). Germline V lookup: CDR1 SSHAT, CDR2 FNYEAQ (reference sequence). This CDR3 has 16 residues. The ends were cut back, 5 bases at V and 1 base at J, with 17 bases in the middle. The chain's CDR3 is CASSRNAGFPQETQYF. CDR3 coding DNA: TGTGCCAGCAGCCGCAACGCAGGGTTCCCCCAAGAGACCCAGTACTTC. Full variable domain (outside the CDR3, taken from reference TRBV7-7 and TRBJ2-5): GAGVSQSPRYKVTKRGQDVTLRCDPISSHATLYWYQQALGQGPEFLTYFNYEAQPDKSGLPSDRFSAERPEGSISTLTIQRTEQRDSAMYRCASSRNAGFPQETQYFGPGTRLLVL.

V gene TRBV7-8 combines with J gene TRBJ2-1, with unresolved D. CDR1 is SGHVS, CDR2 FQNEAQ, per germline. Trimming pared 0 bases from V and 8 bases from J, leaving 8 bases between. The CDR3 loop spans 13 amino acids. This CDR3 reads CASSLARRDEQFF. DNA of the CDR3: TGTGCCAGCAGCTTAGCGCGAAGGGATGAGCAGTTCTTC.

The chain carries TRBV3-1 (or the pseudogene TRBV3-2) and TRBJ2-3; D is perhaps TRBD2 (6 bases). V lost 1 base to trimming and J lost 2 bases, with 16 bases between them. CDR3 length: 17 amino acids. Germline V gene lookup returns CDR1 LGHDT and CDR2 YNNKEL (reference sequence). Here the CDR3 DNA reads TGTGCCAGCAGCCAAGGTAACGCGGGGCTGATCACAGATACGCAGTATTTT. Protein: CASSQGNAGLITDTQYF.

This clone occurred a few times. V and J are TRBV30 and TRBJ2-7; 12 bases agree with TRBD1. This CDR3 has 16 residues. Germline CDR1 is GTSNPN and CDR2 is SVGIG (reference sequence). The J segment lost 4 bases and the V segment lost 2 bases, leaving 9 bases of the junction unmatched. CDR3 nucleotide sequence: TGTGCCTGGAGTTTAGGGACAGGGGGCTCGGTGTACGAGCAGTACTTC. This sequence encodes CAWSLGTGGSVYEQYF.

The chain couples TRBV27 to TRBJ2-7, with 7 bases aligning to TRBD2. Germline trimming cut 6 bases from V and 2 bases from J; bases unmatched to any gene: 4. There are 13 residues in the CDR3. Germline V CDR1 and CDR2: MNHEY, SMNVEV (reference sequence). CDR3 DNA sequence: TGTGCCAGCAGAATGGGGGGGACCTACGAGCAGTACTTC. The encoded protein is CASRMGGTYEQYF.

The chain couples TRBV20-1 to TRBJ2-3; TRBD1 aligns across 8 bases. Germline CDR1 is DFQATT and CDR2 is SNEGSKA (reference sequence). This CDR3 has 14 residues. After removal of 3 bases from V and 2 bases from J, the junction contained 4 bases not matched to a gene. The CDR3 nucleotides are TGCAGTGCTAGTCGACAGGGGAACACAGATACGCAGTATTTT. Encoded protein: CSASRQGNTDTQYF.

The CDR3 coding sequence is TGTGCCAGTAGTATAGATGTGGGAAGGCGCAATCAGCCCCAGCATTTT. Its translation: CASSIDVGRRNQPQHF. This rearrangement joins TRBV19 to TRBJ1-5, with no clear D. In germline, CDR1 is LNHDA, CDR2 SQIVND (reference sequence). The CDR3 spans 16 residues. Trimming stripped 0 bases from V and 2 bases from J, with 11 bases between.

This clone was seen once. This rearrangement joins TRBV19 to TRBJ2-1; 12 nucleotides match TRBD2. Germline V gene sequence: CDR1 LNHDA, CDR2 SQIVND (reference sequence). V lost 2 bases and J lost 8; bases outside the gene matches: 4. The CDR3 consists of 15 residues. The CDR3 bases are TGTGCCAGTAGTATATGGCTAGCGGGGGGGTATGAGCAGTTCTTC. Its translation: CASSIWLAGGYEQFF.

The sample holds one count of this clone. This sample includes further DNA sequences coding for the same CDR3. The rearrangement links TRBV6-5 to TRBJ1-3; no clear D. The CDR3 totals 14 residues. Germline V gene sequence: CDR1 MNHEY, CDR2 SVGAGI. The V end lost 4 bases, the J end lost 0 bases, and 7 bases lay between the germline ends. CDR3 sequence: CASSSGSSGNTIYF. The CDR3, as DNA: TGTGCCAGCAGTTCCGGGAGCTCTGGAAACACCATATATTTT.

The chain joins TRBV12-3 or TRBV12-4 to TRBJ2-2, with D hard to call. CDR3 length: 12 amino acids. V lost 1 base to trimming and J lost 3 bases, with 0 bases between them. In nucleotides, the CDR3 is TGTGCCAGCAGTTTAGACACCGGGGAGCTGTTTTTT. It codes for CASSLDTGELFF.

This clone was observed a single time. This chain connects TRBV24-1 to TRBJ2-7, with D tentatively TRBD2 (6 bases). Trimming left V 3 bases short and J 6 bases short, with 17 bases between. The CDR3 length is 15 residues. Germline V gives CDR1 KGHDR, CDR2 SFDVKD. The CDR3: CATSDENREVSEQYF. CDR3 coding DNA: TGTGCCACCAGTGATGAAAATAGGGAGGTGAGCGAGCAGTACTTC.